A single sample is the source of the 28 T cell receptor beta chains below, sequenced in a study of T cell repertoires in cytomegalovirus infection. TCRdb re-called the reads with MiXCR, one entry per CDR3 protein. Counted here are about 770,000 distinct CDR3 sequences, roughly 29% occurring once; the ten biggest clones make up around 14%. Their recognized antigens are unknown. The sample here was cultured CD8+ T cells from PBMCs, taken from culture after CMV antigen stimulation. The source is a human donor in good health (CMV status not recorded). Some clones in this sample may be carry-over from other donors' samples.

This clonotype was counted between two and nine times. V usage is TRBV4-1 and J usage is TRBJ1-2, with D maybe TRBD1 (5 bases). Germline V CDR1 and CDR2: MGHRA, YSYEKL. The CDR3 has 19 residues. The germline V and J ends were trimmed by 2 bases and 2 bases, with 24 bases remaining between them. CDR3 sequence (DNA): TGCGCCAGCAGCCAACTCCTGGGAGGAGTAGGGGCAGTCAACTATGGCTACACCTTC. This sequence encodes CASSQLLGGVGAVNYGYTF.

This clonotype was seen ten or more times. The V gene is TRBV12-3 or TRBV12-4, the J gene TRBJ2-7; D possibly corresponds to TRBD1 (5 bases). V lost 1 base, J lost 3 bases, and 13 bases lay in between. The CDR3 contains 15 residues. DNA for the CDR3: TGTGCCAGCAGTTTAGGGCCAGGGTACCTCTACGAGCAGTACTTC. Translating it yields CASSLGPGYLYEQYF.

V is TRBV2 and J is TRBJ1-5; D possibly corresponds to TRBD1 (6 bases). The V end was cut by 2 bases, the J end by 1 base, with 9 bases between. Germline CDR1 and CDR2: SNHLY and FYNNEI. CDR3 size: 15 residues. CDR3 sequence: CASSERDTSNQPQHF. As DNA, the CDR3 is TGTGCCAGCAGTGAAAGGGACACGAGCAATCAGCCCCAGCATTTT.

This chain joins TRBV7-6 and TRBJ2-7; 7 bases are a match to TRBD1. CDR1 and CDR2 from the germline V gene are SGHVS and FNYEAQ. This CDR3 region has 12 residues. The V segment lost 2 bases and the J segment 5 bases; nucleotides outside the gene matches: 0. The DNA for the CDR3 is TGTGCCAGCAGCTTACAGGGGGACGAGCAGTACGTC. It is translated as CASSLQGDEQYV.

The sample holds a few counts of this clonotype. This chain joins TRBV5-5 and TRBJ2-5; 11 nucleotides match TRBD2. The J segment lost 2 bases and the V segment lost 4 bases, leaving 7 bases of the junction unmatched. The length of the CDR3 is 16 residues. Germline V gene sequence: CDR1 SGHKS, CDR2 YYEKEE (reference sequence). The CDR3, as DNA: TGTGCCAGCAGCCCCACTAGCGGGGGACCACAAGAGACCCAGTACTTC. Its protein is CASSPTSGGPQETQYF.

The rearrangement joins TRBV3-1 to TRBJ2-7, with 8 bases fitting TRBD1. V dropped 3 bases and J dropped 0; count of bases not matched to a gene: 28. This CDR3 spans 23 amino acids. Germline CDR1 is LGHDT and CDR2 is YNNKEL (reference sequence). CDR3 protein: CASSQERDRTPVAFLRSSYEQYF. In DNA form, the CDR3 reads TGTGCCAGCAGCCAGGAACGGGACAGGACCCCAGTTGCTTTCTTAAGGAGCTCCTACGAGCAGTACTTC.

The J gene is TRBJ1-1, the V gene TRBV7-3; no clear D. There are 14 residues in the CDR3. Trimming took off 4 bases at V and 5 bases at J, with 14 bases between the two ends. The germline gives CDR1 SGHTA, CDR2 FQGTGA. The CDR3 DNA reads TGTGCCAGCAGCTCGGCCCCGGGAAGTACTGAAGCTTTCTTT. Amino acids: CASSSAPGSTEAFF.

The chain links TRBV6-2 or TRBV6-3 to TRBJ1-1; TRBD1 matches at 8 bases. The germline CDR1 and CDR2 sequences are MNHEY and SVGEGT. J lost 5 bases, V lost 6 bases, and 5 bases had no gene match. The CDR3 has 13 residues. The CDR3 bases are TGTGCCAGCAGACCGGACAGGGTAACTGAAGCTTTCTTT. This gives the protein CASRPDRVTEAFF.

This chain links TRBV5-6 with TRBJ1-1, with D maybe TRBD1 (6 bases). Germline V lookup: CDR1 SGHDT, CDR2 YYEEEE. Deletions cut 2 bases from V and 7 bases from J, with 12 bases between. The CDR3 spans 13 residues. For the CDR3, the DNA is TGTGCCAGCAGCTTAACAGGGTTACTTGAAGCTTTCTTT. It yields the protein CASSLTGLLEAFF.

The V call is TRBV9, the J call TRBJ1-1; 7 bases are shared with TRBD1. This CDR3 has 16 residues. Germline V gene lookup returns CDR1 SGDLS and CDR2 YYNGEE. The V and J ends lost 3 bases and 5 bases, in that order; junction bases with no gene match: 13. CDR3 amino acids: CASSEMIGRGPTEAFF. The CDR3 region has the DNA TGTGCCAGCAGCGAGATGATAGGTAGGGGGCCGACTGAAGCTTTCTTT. Supplemented by reference TRBV9 and TRBJ1-1, the full variable domain reads DSGVTQTPKHLITATGQRVTLRCSPRSGDLSVYWYQQSLDQGLQFLIQYYNGEERAKGNILERFSAQQFPDLHSELNLSSLELGDSALYFCASSEMIGRGPTEAFFGQGTRLTVV.

This clonotype was seen a single time. This chain connects TRBV4-3 to TRBJ2-7; 7 bases agree with TRBD1. Germline V gives CDR1 LGHNA, CDR2 YSLEER. V shed 0 bases and J 4 bases; nucleotides not matched to a gene: 6. The CDR3 is 15 amino acids. The CDR3 is CASSQDLGTAYEQYV. The CDR3 DNA sequence: TGCGCCAGCAGCCAAGATCTTGGGACAGCTTACGAGCAGTACGTC.

This clonotype has only a few counts. The chain couples TRBV27 to TRBJ2-7; no firm D call. Trimming removed 3 bases at V and 3 bases at J, with 12 bases between. Germline assignment: CDR1 MNHEY and CDR2 SMNVEV (reference sequence). The length of the CDR3 is 14 residues. The CDR3 DNA sequence: TGTGCCAGCAGTTTTCCTGGACCGGACTACGAGCAGTACTTC. Protein product: CASSFPGPDYEQYF.

The chain links TRBV7-6 to TRBJ2-2, with 9 bases lining up with TRBD1. Trimming cost V 5 bases and J 0 bases; bases outside gene matches: 16. The CDR3 consists of 20 residues. Germline V gives CDR1 SGHVS, CDR2 FNYEAQ. Here the CDR3 reads CASSHPSGGQGSSNTGELFF. The CDR3 DNA reads TGTGCCAGCAGCCACCCATCCGGGGGACAGGGTAGTTCGAACACCGGGGAGCTGTTTTTT.

This clonotype was seen only a few times. The CDR3 sequence is CASSLGQFTGGELFF. The DNA for the CDR3 is TGTGCCAGCAGCTTAGGACAATTCACCGGAGGGGAGCTGTTTTTT. The chain recombines TRBV5-6 with TRBJ2-2; maybe TRBD1 (5 bases). Trimming stripped 2 bases from V and 8 bases from J, with 16 bases between. The CDR3 is 15 residues long. From germline, CDR1 is SGHDT and CDR2 YYEEEE.

J is TRBJ2-1 and V is TRBV19; either TRBD1 or TRBD2 may supply D (5 bases each). The germline V gene has CDR1 LNHDA and CDR2 SQIVND (reference sequence). V lost 4 bases, J lost 5 bases, and 9 bases lay in between. The CDR3 covers 13 residues. The CDR3 DNA reads TGTGCCAGTAGTAGGGGGTTAGACAATGAGCAGTTCTTC. Its translation is CASSRGLDNEQFF.

This clonotype has just a few counts. The rearrangement links TRBV6-6 to TRBJ2-2, with TRBD1 as a possible D gene (6 bases). This CDR3 is 17 amino acids long. The germline CDR1 and CDR2 sequences are MNHNY and SVGAGI (reference sequence). V was trimmed by 4 bases and J by 4 bases, leaving 19 bases between them. This chain's CDR3 is CASSSATGPHSTGELFF. The DNA for the CDR3 is TGTGCCAGCAGTTCCGCGACAGGCCCACATAGCACCGGGGAGCTGTTTTTT.

There are a few counts of this clonotype. V usage is TRBV6-5 and J usage is TRBJ2-7; TRBD1 might be the D (5 bases). The CDR3 spans 16 residues. V was cut by 2 bases and J by 3 bases, with 17 bases left in between. CDR1 and CDR2 from the germline V gene are MNHEY and SVGAGI. The CDR3 reads CASSYRLNDRFYEQYV. Written as DNA, the CDR3 is TGTGCCAGCAGTTACCGCCTTAATGACAGATTCTACGAGCAGTACGTC.

This clonotype has just a few counts. This sequence joins TRBV6-4 and TRBJ1-1; 8 nucleotides line up with TRBD1. Germline lookup yields CDR1 MRHNA and CDR2 SNTAGT. The CDR3 totals 14 residues. V gave up 6 bases and J gave up 5 bases; unmatched junction bases: 8. The CDR3 loop is CASRPGQGSTEAFF. The CDR3 coding sequence is TGTGCCAGCAGACCCGGACAGGGTAGTACTGAAGCTTTCTTT.

The genes are TRBV7-9 and TRBJ1-6; tentatively, D is TRBD1 (5 bases). Germline lookup yields CDR1 SEHNR and CDR2 FQNEAQ (reference sequence). Trimming cost V 4 bases and J 5 bases, with 15 bases left between them. This CDR3 is built from 16 residues. The CDR3 DNA is TGTGCCAGCAGCTACGTCGCCGGACACAATAATTCACCCCTCCACTTT. Protein product: CASSYVAGHNNSPLHF.

Remarks on this clonotype: An end of the junction differs from the germline gene, which may be a read error. J is TRBJ1-2 and V is TRBV10-2; weak D call: TRBD1 (5 bases). Germline V gene sequence: CDR1 WSHSY, CDR2 SAAADI. The CDR3 has 13 amino acids. The DNA of the CDR3 is TGCGCCAGCAGTGAGTTGAGGGACTATCGCTACACCTTC. It specifies CASSELRDYRYTF.

J is TRBJ1-4 and V is TRBV28; D gene uncertain. V lost 3 bases and J lost 8, with 13 bases in between. This CDR3 has 14 amino acids. Per germline, CDR1 MDHEN and CDR2 SYDVKM. CDR3 bases: TGTGCCAGCAGTTTGGGCAGGAAAAACGAAAAACTGTTTTTT. This gives the protein CASSLGRKNEKLFF.

This clonotype was counted many times. This chain joins TRBV12-3 or TRBV12-4 and TRBJ1-1, with D possibly matching TRBD1 (5 bases). With 1 base removed from V and 3 bases from J, the gap between germline ends came to 9 bases. CDR3 length: 14 amino acids. The CDR3 loop reads CASSLGGPDTEAFF. CDR3 in DNA: TGTGCCAGCAGTTTAGGGGGCCCGGACACTGAAGCTTTCTTT.

This rearrangement joins TRBV4-2 to TRBJ2-1, with 10 bases aligning to TRBD1. This CDR3 is built from 16 residues. CDR1 and CDR2 (germline): LGHNA, YNFKEQ. After removal of 1 base from V and 4 bases from J, the junction contained 4 bases not matched to a gene. The CDR3, as DNA: TGTGCCAGCAGCCAAGGAGGGACAGGGGTTTACAATGAGCAGTTCTTC. Translating gives CASSQGGTGVYNEQFF.

This clonotype was observed a handful of times. This chain connects TRBV7-3 to TRBJ2-3; D might be TRBD2 (6 bases). The CDR3 runs 15 residues. V was shortened by 5 bases and J by 4 bases, with 16 bases between the two germline ends. Germline CDR1 is SGHTA and CDR2 is FQGTGA. The CDR3 region is CASSLKGGGPDTQYF. The DNA for the CDR3 is TGTGCCAGCAGCCTTAAAGGCGGAGGGCCAGATACGCAGTATTTT.

The chain recombines TRBV27 with TRBJ2-7; the D gene is possibly TRBD1 (6 bases). The CDR3 length is 13 residues. Germline V lookup: CDR1 MNHEY, CDR2 SMNVEV (reference sequence). V was clipped by 6 bases and J by 0 bases, with 9 bases between them. CDR3: CASRRGFSYEQYF. The CDR3 region has the DNA TGTGCCAGCAGGAGGGGGTTCTCCTACGAGCAGTACTTC.

CDR3 amino acids: CASSPTSVALYEQYF. Here the CDR3 DNA reads TGCGCCAGCAGCCCAACATCGGTTGCCCTCTACGAGCAGTACTTC. This chain uses TRBV4-1 with TRBJ2-7; D remains unclear. V was shortened by 4 bases and J by 3 bases, with 16 bases between the two germline ends. The length of the CDR3 is 15 residues. Germline V gene sequence: CDR1 MGHRA, CDR2 YSYEKL.

This rearrangement joins TRBV7-2 to TRBJ1-2; 9 bases align to TRBD1. V shed 1 base, J shed 5 bases, and the junction held 11 bases outside the gene matches. The length of the CDR3 is 17 residues. Germline CDR1 is SGHTA and CDR2 is FQGNSA. CDR3 loop: CASSLGGGAGTGYGYTF. The CDR3 coding sequence is TGTGCCAGCAGCTTAGGAGGGGGGGCAGGGACAGGGTATGGCTACACCTTC.

CDR3 amino acids: CASSSRDRPSYNEQFF. The CDR3 bases are TGTGCCAGCAGTTCCCGGGATAGGCCCTCCTACAATGAGCAGTTCTTC. The V call is TRBV7-4, the J call TRBJ2-1; possible D gene TRBD2, 5 bases. Looked up from germline, CDR1 is SGHVT and CDR2 is SQSDAQ. Trimming stripped 6 bases from V and 0 bases from J, with 15 bases between. CDR3 length: 16 amino acids. Full variable domain (rest looked up from reference TRBV7-4 and TRBJ2-1): GAGVSQSPRYKVAKRGRDVALRCDSISGHVTLYWYRQTLGQGSEVLTYSQSDAQRDKSGRPSGRFSAERPERSVSTLKIQRTEQGDSAVYLCASSSRDRPSYNEQFFGPGTRLTVL.